Each of the 32 T cell receptor beta chains below was sequenced from the same sample in a study of T cells after yellow fever vaccination. TCRdb used MiXCR to reprocess the 5' RACE reads, holding one entry per CDR3 protein. Here the sample spans a few hundred thousand distinct CDR3 sequences, approximately 5.2% being singletons. This specimen consisted of CD4+ T cells sorted from PBMCs, obtained on the day of the yellow fever booster vaccination. The receptors originated from a young man who received the YFV17D yellow fever vaccine.

The V and J genes are TRBV4-1 and TRBJ1-2; 9 positions match TRBD1. The germline gives CDR1 MGHRA, CDR2 YSYEKL. V shed 3 bases and J 5 bases; nucleotides not matched to a gene: 7. The length of the CDR3 is 15 residues. CDR3 nucleotide sequence: TGCGCCAGCAGCCACCGAGGACAGGGGAGATATGGCTACACCTTC. It encodes CASSHRGQGRYGYTF.

This clonotype was observed a few times. The chain has TRBV20-1 and TRBJ2-5, with 10 bases fitting TRBD2. The germline gives CDR1 DFQATT, CDR2 SNEGSKA (reference sequence). V shed 0 bases, J shed 4 bases, and the junction held 5 bases outside the gene matches. CDR3 length equals 15 residues. DNA of the CDR3: TGCAGTGCTAGAGATACTAGCGGGGCGGGAGAGACCCAGTACTTC. Protein product: CSARDTSGAGETQYF.

The chain recombines TRBV7-3 with TRBJ2-1; 7 bases match TRBD2. The V gene's germline CDR1 is SGHTA and CDR2 FQGTGA. V lost 0 bases to trimming and J lost 0 bases; unmatched junction nucleotides: 5. The CDR3 runs 17 residues. CDR3 in amino acids: CASSLTGRVSSYNEQFF. The CDR3 DNA is TGTGCCAGCAGCTTAACAGGGAGGGTTAGCTCCTACAATGAGCAGTTCTTC.

The chain combines TRBV20-1 with TRBJ2-7; D gene unclear. There are 13 residues in the CDR3. Germline V gene data show CDR1 as DFQATT and CDR2 as SNEGSKA (reference sequence). V was clipped by 0 bases and J by 4 bases, with 10 bases between them. CDR3 region: CSAREADEYEQYV. The CDR3 DNA is TGCAGTGCTAGAGAGGCAGACGAGTACGAGCAGTACGTC.

This clonotype occurred many times. Because the CDR3's place on the DNA is in doubt, the DNA is left out and the CDR3 is given as listed by TCRdb. The V gene is TRBV12-3 or TRBV12-4, the J gene TRBJ1-3; the table assigns TRBD1, which was not confirmed against the DNA. The CDR3 length is 15 residues, termini included. CDR3 region: CASSLWTSSGNTIYF.

The CDR3 region has the DNA TGTGCCAGCAGTTACTCCCTAGCGGGGGGGCCGAAGACCCAGTACTTC. The encoded protein is CASSYSLAGGPKTQYF. This chain uses TRBV6-6 with TRBJ2-5, with 12 bases identical to TRBD2. This CDR3 is built from 16 residues. Germline CDR1 is MNHNY and CDR2 is SVGAGI (reference sequence). J gave up 6 bases and V 0 bases, and 5 bases lay outside the gene matches.

In this sample, this clonotype turned up many times. The chain combines TRBV20-1 with TRBJ1-3, with D tentatively TRBD1 (5 bases). The CDR3 spans 15 residues. V was cut by 4 bases and J by 2 bases, with 15 bases left in between. In germline, CDR1 is DFQATT, CDR2 SNEGSKA (reference sequence). CDR3 coding DNA: TGCAGTGCTACGGACATCGAATTTACTGGAAACACCATATATTTT. As protein: CSATDIEFTGNTIYF.

This sequence joins TRBV28 and TRBJ2-7; D unclear. CDR1 MDHEN and CDR2 SYDVKM come from the germline V gene. CDR3 length: 11 amino acids. The ends were cut back, 6 bases at V and 7 bases at J, with 10 bases in the middle. For the CDR3, the DNA is TGTGCCAGCAGGCGTGCAGGAGAGCAGTACGTC. The encoded protein is CASRRAGEQYV.

This clonotype was picked up many times. This rearrangement joins TRBV7-3 to TRBJ2-1; D not certain. Germline lookup yields CDR1 SGHTA and CDR2 FQGTGA. The V end lost 0 bases, the J end lost 9 bases, and 9 bases lay between the germline ends. The CDR3 has 13 residues. The CDR3, as DNA: TGTGCCAGCAGCTTAACGGGCCTCGGTGAGCAGTTCTTC. As protein: CASSLTGLGEQFF. The full variable domain, in which reference TRBV7-3 and TRBJ2-1 provide the parts outside the CDR3, is GAGVSQTPSNKVTEKGKYVELRCDPISGHTALYWYRQSLGQGPEFLIYFQGTGAADDSGLPNDRFFAVRPEGSVSTLKIQRTERGDSAVYLCASSLTGLGEQFFGPGTRLTVL.

The sample holds a few counts of this clonotype. V and J are TRBV12-3 or TRBV12-4 and TRBJ1-6, with D possibly being TRBD1 (6 bases). V shed 5 bases and J shed 10 bases, with 12 bases lying between them. The length of the CDR3 is 13 residues. The CDR3 DNA reads as TGTGCCAGCAGTCCAGGGGTATACTCACCCCTCCACTTT. This codes for CASSPGVYSPLHF.

The CDR3 region is CASSLEGGINQPQHF. CDR3 DNA sequence: TGTGCCAGCAGCCTAGAGGGGGGGATCAATCAGCCCCAGCATTTT. The chain carries TRBV9 and TRBJ1-5; D might be TRBD1 (6 bases). V was clipped by 4 bases and J by 3 bases, with 14 bases between them. The length of the CDR3 is 15 residues. Germline values: CDR1 SGDLS, CDR2 YYNGEE.

This clonotype was counted a few times. The chain has TRBV7-3 and TRBJ1-1; 7 nucleotides line up with TRBD1. V lost 4 bases, J lost 11 bases, and 10 bases stayed unmatched. This CDR3 is 13 amino acids long. Germline assignment: CDR1 SGHTA and CDR2 FQGTGA. The CDR3 spells CASSSTTGTVAFF. DNA for the CDR3: TGTGCCAGCAGCTCGACGACAGGGACCGTGGCTTTCTTT.

This clonotype occurred many times. The chain is built from TRBV5-1 and TRBJ2-1, with unresolved D. The V gene lost 0 bases and the J gene lost 10 bases, with 5 bases spanning the gap. Per the germline V gene, CDR1 is SGHRS and CDR2 is YFSETQ. This CDR3 contains 11 residues. The DNA for the CDR3 is TGCGCCAGCAGCTTGGGCTACGAGCAGTTCTTC. Protein sequence: CASSLGYEQFF.

This clonotype was observed a few times. This sequence joins TRBV2 and TRBJ2-3; D not certain. The germline V gene has CDR1 SNHLY and CDR2 FYNNEI. Trimming left V 6 bases short and J 5 bases short, with 15 bases between. This CDR3 spans 14 amino acids. CDR3 nucleotides: TGTGCCAGCAGGGCCAACCCTGGGATAGATACGCAGTATTTT. It specifies CASRANPGIDTQYF.

About this clonotype: At one boundary the junction diverges from the germline segment, which might be a read error. The chain links TRBV29-1 to TRBJ1-1; 7 bases line up with TRBD1. This CDR3 comprises 13 residues. Germline V lookup: CDR1 SQVTM, CDR2 ANQGSEA. DNA of the CDR3: TGCAGCGGTTACAGGGGAGGGAGCACTGGAGCTTTCTTT. Its protein product is CSGYRGGSTGAFF.

This clonotype was seen a few times. The gene calls are TRBV28 and TRBJ2-1; 9 bases map to TRBD2. Trimming at V came to 4 bases and at J to 4 bases, leaving 8 bases not matched to a gene. CDR1 MDHEN and CDR2 SYDVKM come from the germline V gene. The length of the CDR3 is 16 residues. The CDR3 is CASSSKLAGQYNEQFF. The CDR3 nucleotides read TGTGCCAGCAGTTCAAAACTAGCGGGCCAGTACAATGAGCAGTTCTTC.

This clonotype occurred many times. The J gene is TRBJ1-2, the V gene TRBV4-2; D is uncertain. The CDR3 contains 15 residues. Trimming took off 1 base at V and 7 bases at J, with 16 bases between the two ends. Germline V lookup: CDR1 LGHNA, CDR2 YNFKEQ. CDR3 sequence (DNA): TGTGCCAGCAGCCAAGGTCTCGCCAGTTTCCGTGGCTACACCTTC. Encoded protein: CASSQGLASFRGYTF.

The CDR3 region is CASRRGGHEQFF. The CDR3 region has the DNA TGTGCCTCCCGACGGGGGGGCCATGAGCAGTTCTTC. The chain carries TRBV30 and TRBJ2-1, with 8 bases lining up with TRBD2. The V and J ends lost 7 bases and 8 bases, in that order; junction bases with no gene match: 7. Germline values: CDR1 GTSNPN, CDR2 SVGIG (reference sequence). The CDR3 covers 12 residues. The complete variable domain, with remaining parts taken from reference TRBV30 and TRBJ2-1, reads SQTIHQWPATLVQPVGSPLSLECTVEGTSNPNLYWYRQAAGRGLQLLFYSVGIGQISSEVPQNLSASRPQDRQFILSSKKLLLSDSGFYLCASRRGGHEQFFGPGTRLTVL.

This clonotype was recorded a few times. CDR3 DNA: TGTGCCAGCATCGGGACAGGGGACAATGAGCAGTTCTTC. Its translation is CASIGTGDNEQFF. The chain carries TRBV28 and TRBJ2-1; 10 nucleotides line up with TRBD1. The V gene's germline CDR1 is MDHEN and CDR2 SYDVKM. The CDR3 runs to 13 residues. Losses at the gene ends were 7 bases for V and 5 bases for J; bases not matched to a gene: 2.

This clonotype was found a few times. Possible read error: a much larger clone is one base away. The J gene is TRBJ1-1, the V gene TRBV5-1; no clear D. Germline V gene data show CDR1 as SGHRS and CDR2 as YFSETQ. V was cut by 1 base and J by 0 bases, with 7 bases left in between. CDR3 length equals 14 residues. CDR3: CASSLFGVNTEAFF. The CDR3 bases are TGCGCCAGCAGCTTGTTCGGGGTGAACACTGAAGCTTTCTTT.

Only a few counts were recorded for this clonotype. Here the CDR3 DNA reads TGTGCCAGCAGTGCTCTAGCAAGGTTAGCAGATACGCAGTATTTT. Amino acids: CASSALARLADTQYF. The rearrangement links TRBV6-4 to TRBJ2-3, with D possibly being TRBD2 (5 bases). V was pared by 4 bases and J by 4 bases, with 15 bases between. This CDR3 is 15 amino acids long. Germline V gene data show CDR1 as MRHNA and CDR2 as SNTAGT.

This clonotype was observed a handful of times. The chain uses TRBV9 and TRBJ1-4; D gene ambiguous. The V and J ends lost 0 bases and 6 bases respectively, with 15 bases between them. The germline CDR1 and CDR2 sequences are SGDLS and YYNGEE. This CDR3 region has 16 residues. CDR3 in amino acids: CASSVDPLQSYEKLFF. The CDR3 coding sequence is TGTGCCAGCAGCGTAGACCCTCTACAGAGTTATGAAAAACTGTTTTTT.

J is TRBJ2-1 and V is TRBV11-3; 9 bases agree with TRBD1. The ends lost 0 bases at V and 7 bases at J; junction bases unmatched: 4. Germline values: CDR1 SGHNT, CDR2 YENEEA. The CDR3 covers 15 residues. CDR3 sequence: CASSLEQGALNEQFF. The CDR3 DNA follows: TGTGCCAGCAGCTTAGAACAGGGGGCTTTGAATGAGCAGTTCTTC. Full variable domain (remainder filled in from reference TRBV11-3 and TRBJ2-1): EAGVVQSPRYKIIEKKQPVAFWCNPISGHNTLYWYLQNLGQGPELLIRYENEEAVDDSQLPKDRFSAERLKGVDSTLKIQPAELGDSAVYLCASSLEQGALNEQFFGPGTRLTVL.

The J gene is TRBJ1-1, the V gene TRBV7-9; no clear D. V was trimmed by 6 bases and J by 1 base, leaving 18 bases between them. This CDR3 has 16 amino acids. CDR1 SEHNR and CDR2 FQNEAQ come from the germline V gene (reference sequence). The CDR3 spells CASRLIFRTRNTEAFF. The CDR3, as DNA: TGTGCCAGCAGATTGATATTCCGGACGAGGAACACTGAAGCTTTCTTT. Full variable domain (missing parts from reference TRBV7-9 and TRBJ1-1): DTGVSQNPRHKITKRGQNVTFRCDPISEHNRLYWYRQTLGQGPEFLTYFQNEAQLEKSRLLSDRFSAERPKGSFSTLEIQRTEQGDSAMYLCASRLIFRTRNTEAFFGQGTRLTVV.

This clonotype was seen repeatedly, ten times or more. V gene TRBV7-2 combines with J gene TRBJ2-2; 12 positions match TRBD2. Germline loops: CDR1 SGHTA, CDR2 FQGNSA. Unmatched junction bases numbered 8, after V lost 1 base and J lost 5 bases. The CDR3 covers 18 residues. The CDR3 DNA is TGTGCCAGCAGCTTAGTCCCTAGCGGGGGGGCCAGTACCGGGGAGCTGTTTTTT. Translation gives CASSLVPSGGASTGELFF.

This chain links TRBV5-1 with TRBJ2-3, with D possibly being TRBD1 (5 bases). There are 16 residues in the CDR3. Looked up from germline, CDR1 is SGHRS and CDR2 is YFSETQ. Deletions cut 3 bases from V and 1 base from J, with 15 bases between. The CDR3 DNA sequence: TGCGCCAGCAGCTGGGGCAGTCCCGAAGGCACAGATACGCAGTATTTT. It yields the protein CASSWGSPEGTDTQYF. Drawing the rest from reference TRBV5-1 and TRBJ2-3, the complete variable domain is KAGVTQTPRYLIKTRGQQVTLSCSPISGHRSVSWYQQTPGQGLQFLFEYFSETQRNKGNFPGRFSGRQFSNSRSEMNVSTLELGDSALYLCASSWGSPEGTDTQYFGPGTRLTVL.

This clonotype was counted many times. The genes are TRBV18 and TRBJ2-3, with 8 nucleotides matching TRBD1. The CDR3 has 16 residues. Germline-derived CDR1 and CDR2 are KGHSH and LQKENI. V dropped 3 bases and J dropped 6; count of bases not matched to a gene: 11. DNA for the CDR3: TGTGCCAGCTCACCCCCGACAGGGGAGGATGGTGATACGCAGTATTTT. Translating gives CASSPPTGEDGDTQYF.

The rearrangement uses TRBV30 and TRBJ1-6, with D unresolved. V lost 0 bases and J lost 7, with 7 bases in between. The CDR3 is 13 residues long. CDR1 is GTSNPN and CDR2 is SVGIG in the germline V gene (reference sequence). The CDR3 sequence is CAWSVTVNSPLHF. The CDR3 DNA sequence: TGTGCCTGGAGTGTAACGGTAAATTCACCCCTCCACTTT.

This chain connects TRBV4-2 to TRBJ1-2; a weak D match, TRBD1 (6 bases). Trimming shortened V by 0 bases and J by 4 bases, and 12 bases separated the two germline ends. Per germline, CDR1 LGHNA and CDR2 YNFKEQ. The CDR3 runs 15 residues. The CDR3 region is CASSQDRDTVYGYTF. In DNA, the CDR3 is TGTGCCAGCAGCCAAGACCGGGACACAGTCTATGGCTACACCTTC.

This clonotype was counted only a few times. V is TRBV5-1 and J is TRBJ2-3; D perhaps matches TRBD1 (6 bases). The CDR3 length is 16 residues. With 4 bases removed from V and 3 bases from J, the gap between germline ends came to 18 bases. Germline V lookup: CDR1 SGHRS, CDR2 YFSETQ. The CDR3 protein is CASSRGGYILTDTQYF. In DNA, the CDR3 is TGCGCCAGCAGCCGTGGGGGCTATATACTAACAGATACGCAGTATTTT.

The chain has TRBV20-1 and TRBJ2-5; TRBD2 matches 7 bases. J gave up 10 bases and V 6 bases, and 14 bases lay outside the gene matches. The length of the CDR3 is 13 residues. Germline values: CDR1 DFQATT, CDR2 SNEGSKA (reference sequence). The CDR3 sequence is CSARRGVEEYQYF. CDR3 in DNA: TGCAGTGCCCGCCGGGGGGTAGAGGAGTACCAGTACTTC.

This clonotype was found a few times. V usage is TRBV4-1 and J usage is TRBJ1-1; D ambiguous. The ends were cut back, 8 bases at V and 1 base at J, with 17 bases in the middle. The V gene's germline CDR1 is MGHRA and CDR2 YSYEKL. The CDR3 consists of 15 residues. CDR3 sequence reads: CASSPPPGANTEAFF. The CDR3 nucleotides are TGCGCCAGCTCCCCACCCCCCGGAGCGAACACTGAAGCTTTCTTT.